This T cell receptor beta chain was obtained from a study of T cell repertoires in cytomegalovirus infection. Study-wide context: Well-studied HLA-B-restricted CMV epitopes were used in the study alongside recently identified HLA-C-restricted ones. Study-wide findings and caveats: CMV carriers having the relevant HLA were flagged by cumulative public TCR beta family frequency. HLA-C-restricted CMV-specific TCR beta clonotypes prevailed in the ex vivo response.

This clonotype was found many times. Its antigen is unknown. One end of the junction is discordant with germline, which a read error may explain. TCRdb redid the calling of the reads with MiXCR, one entry per CDR3 protein. The table has approximately 1,000,000 distinct CDR3 sequences, approximately 33% seen once; the top ten hold over 10%. The clonotype originates from a human donor in good health (CMV status not recorded). Some clones in this sample may be carry-over from other donors' samples. The starting material was cultured CD8+ T cells from PBMCs, obtained from culture after CMV antigen stimulation.

CDR3 protein: CASTLDRGRWVTGELFF. CDR3 DNA sequence: TGTGCCAGCACCTTAGACAGGGGTCGATGGGTAACCGGGGAGCTGTTTTTT. The genes are TRBV7-2 and TRBJ2-2, with 8 bases fitting TRBD1. CDR1 and CDR2 from the germline V gene are SGHTA and FQGNSA. CDR3 length: 17 amino acids.